These 4 T cell receptor beta chains originate from one sample sequenced in a study of blood T cell repertoires in COVID-19. TCRdb's table, derived via immunoSEQ multiplex PCR, lists solely in-frame clones and lacks some. The sample consists of about 150,000 clones, 65% to 90% of them appearing once. The specimen was peripheral blood. These receptors were taken from a woman aged 45-60 years with acute or convalescent COVID-19.

The chain employs TRBV24-1 and TRBJ2-5; D call uncertain. The CDR3 covers 14 residues. Germline CDR1 is KGHDR and CDR2 is SFDVKD. V lost 3 bases to trimming and J lost 4 bases, with 11 bases between them. The CDR3 coding sequence is TGTGCCACCAGTGATGCGGTGAAAGGAGAGACCCAGTACTTC. It specifies CATSDAVKGETQYF.

The chain has TRBV2 and TRBJ1-1; maybe TRBD1 (5 bases). The germline CDR1 and CDR2 sequences are SNHLY and FYNNEI. The ends were cut back, 10 bases at V and 2 bases at J, with 14 bases in the middle. There are 13 residues in the CDR3. CDR3: CATRGEVNTEAFF. In DNA, the CDR3 is TGTGCCACTCGGGGGGAGGTCAACACTGAAGCTTTCTTT.

The J gene is TRBJ1-2, the V gene TRBV9; 8 bases fit TRBD1. This CDR3 has 16 residues. Germline V CDR1 and CDR2: SGDLS, YYNGEE. Trimming removed 6 bases from V and 0 bases from J; junction bases left unmatched: 10. For the CDR3, the DNA is TGTGCCAGCACCCGGACAGGGAGGAGTACTAACTATGGCTACACCTTC. It yields the protein CASTRTGRSTNYGYTF.

This chain connects TRBV7-2 to TRBJ2-7, with 8 bases matching TRBD2. This CDR3 spans 17 amino acids. Trimming at V came to 1 base and at J to 2 bases, leaving 10 bases not matched to a gene. CDR1 is SGHTA, CDR2 FQGNSA, per germline. CDR3: CASSLDLSGVPPYEQYF. The CDR3 nucleotides read TGTGCCAGCAGCTTAGATCTTAGCGGGGTACCCCCCTACGAGCAGTACTTC.